This section outlines one TCR beta chain sequence together with its context. Generated by immunoSEQ multiplex PCR, the TCRdb table keeps only in-frame clones and is missing some. The table includes approximately 250,000 clones, over 80% detected once. This specimen comes from a study of blood T cell repertoires in COVID-19. Study at large: T cells, B-cell-depleted T cells, or PBMCs provided the cDNA or gDNA that served as material.

This CDR3 has 14 amino acids. Germline CDR1 reads SGDLS; CDR2 reads YYNGEE. V was clipped by 4 bases and J by 0 bases, with 8 bases between them. Specimen: PBMCs or T cells enriched from blood (not recorded which). The TCR originated in a woman aged 25-40 years with acute COVID-19. The chain uses TRBV9 and TRBJ1-3; TRBD1 might be the D (5 bases). The chain's CDR3 is CASSPTVSGNTIYF. CDR3 sequence (DNA): TGTGCCAGCAGCCCGACAGTCTCTGGAAACACCATATATTTT.